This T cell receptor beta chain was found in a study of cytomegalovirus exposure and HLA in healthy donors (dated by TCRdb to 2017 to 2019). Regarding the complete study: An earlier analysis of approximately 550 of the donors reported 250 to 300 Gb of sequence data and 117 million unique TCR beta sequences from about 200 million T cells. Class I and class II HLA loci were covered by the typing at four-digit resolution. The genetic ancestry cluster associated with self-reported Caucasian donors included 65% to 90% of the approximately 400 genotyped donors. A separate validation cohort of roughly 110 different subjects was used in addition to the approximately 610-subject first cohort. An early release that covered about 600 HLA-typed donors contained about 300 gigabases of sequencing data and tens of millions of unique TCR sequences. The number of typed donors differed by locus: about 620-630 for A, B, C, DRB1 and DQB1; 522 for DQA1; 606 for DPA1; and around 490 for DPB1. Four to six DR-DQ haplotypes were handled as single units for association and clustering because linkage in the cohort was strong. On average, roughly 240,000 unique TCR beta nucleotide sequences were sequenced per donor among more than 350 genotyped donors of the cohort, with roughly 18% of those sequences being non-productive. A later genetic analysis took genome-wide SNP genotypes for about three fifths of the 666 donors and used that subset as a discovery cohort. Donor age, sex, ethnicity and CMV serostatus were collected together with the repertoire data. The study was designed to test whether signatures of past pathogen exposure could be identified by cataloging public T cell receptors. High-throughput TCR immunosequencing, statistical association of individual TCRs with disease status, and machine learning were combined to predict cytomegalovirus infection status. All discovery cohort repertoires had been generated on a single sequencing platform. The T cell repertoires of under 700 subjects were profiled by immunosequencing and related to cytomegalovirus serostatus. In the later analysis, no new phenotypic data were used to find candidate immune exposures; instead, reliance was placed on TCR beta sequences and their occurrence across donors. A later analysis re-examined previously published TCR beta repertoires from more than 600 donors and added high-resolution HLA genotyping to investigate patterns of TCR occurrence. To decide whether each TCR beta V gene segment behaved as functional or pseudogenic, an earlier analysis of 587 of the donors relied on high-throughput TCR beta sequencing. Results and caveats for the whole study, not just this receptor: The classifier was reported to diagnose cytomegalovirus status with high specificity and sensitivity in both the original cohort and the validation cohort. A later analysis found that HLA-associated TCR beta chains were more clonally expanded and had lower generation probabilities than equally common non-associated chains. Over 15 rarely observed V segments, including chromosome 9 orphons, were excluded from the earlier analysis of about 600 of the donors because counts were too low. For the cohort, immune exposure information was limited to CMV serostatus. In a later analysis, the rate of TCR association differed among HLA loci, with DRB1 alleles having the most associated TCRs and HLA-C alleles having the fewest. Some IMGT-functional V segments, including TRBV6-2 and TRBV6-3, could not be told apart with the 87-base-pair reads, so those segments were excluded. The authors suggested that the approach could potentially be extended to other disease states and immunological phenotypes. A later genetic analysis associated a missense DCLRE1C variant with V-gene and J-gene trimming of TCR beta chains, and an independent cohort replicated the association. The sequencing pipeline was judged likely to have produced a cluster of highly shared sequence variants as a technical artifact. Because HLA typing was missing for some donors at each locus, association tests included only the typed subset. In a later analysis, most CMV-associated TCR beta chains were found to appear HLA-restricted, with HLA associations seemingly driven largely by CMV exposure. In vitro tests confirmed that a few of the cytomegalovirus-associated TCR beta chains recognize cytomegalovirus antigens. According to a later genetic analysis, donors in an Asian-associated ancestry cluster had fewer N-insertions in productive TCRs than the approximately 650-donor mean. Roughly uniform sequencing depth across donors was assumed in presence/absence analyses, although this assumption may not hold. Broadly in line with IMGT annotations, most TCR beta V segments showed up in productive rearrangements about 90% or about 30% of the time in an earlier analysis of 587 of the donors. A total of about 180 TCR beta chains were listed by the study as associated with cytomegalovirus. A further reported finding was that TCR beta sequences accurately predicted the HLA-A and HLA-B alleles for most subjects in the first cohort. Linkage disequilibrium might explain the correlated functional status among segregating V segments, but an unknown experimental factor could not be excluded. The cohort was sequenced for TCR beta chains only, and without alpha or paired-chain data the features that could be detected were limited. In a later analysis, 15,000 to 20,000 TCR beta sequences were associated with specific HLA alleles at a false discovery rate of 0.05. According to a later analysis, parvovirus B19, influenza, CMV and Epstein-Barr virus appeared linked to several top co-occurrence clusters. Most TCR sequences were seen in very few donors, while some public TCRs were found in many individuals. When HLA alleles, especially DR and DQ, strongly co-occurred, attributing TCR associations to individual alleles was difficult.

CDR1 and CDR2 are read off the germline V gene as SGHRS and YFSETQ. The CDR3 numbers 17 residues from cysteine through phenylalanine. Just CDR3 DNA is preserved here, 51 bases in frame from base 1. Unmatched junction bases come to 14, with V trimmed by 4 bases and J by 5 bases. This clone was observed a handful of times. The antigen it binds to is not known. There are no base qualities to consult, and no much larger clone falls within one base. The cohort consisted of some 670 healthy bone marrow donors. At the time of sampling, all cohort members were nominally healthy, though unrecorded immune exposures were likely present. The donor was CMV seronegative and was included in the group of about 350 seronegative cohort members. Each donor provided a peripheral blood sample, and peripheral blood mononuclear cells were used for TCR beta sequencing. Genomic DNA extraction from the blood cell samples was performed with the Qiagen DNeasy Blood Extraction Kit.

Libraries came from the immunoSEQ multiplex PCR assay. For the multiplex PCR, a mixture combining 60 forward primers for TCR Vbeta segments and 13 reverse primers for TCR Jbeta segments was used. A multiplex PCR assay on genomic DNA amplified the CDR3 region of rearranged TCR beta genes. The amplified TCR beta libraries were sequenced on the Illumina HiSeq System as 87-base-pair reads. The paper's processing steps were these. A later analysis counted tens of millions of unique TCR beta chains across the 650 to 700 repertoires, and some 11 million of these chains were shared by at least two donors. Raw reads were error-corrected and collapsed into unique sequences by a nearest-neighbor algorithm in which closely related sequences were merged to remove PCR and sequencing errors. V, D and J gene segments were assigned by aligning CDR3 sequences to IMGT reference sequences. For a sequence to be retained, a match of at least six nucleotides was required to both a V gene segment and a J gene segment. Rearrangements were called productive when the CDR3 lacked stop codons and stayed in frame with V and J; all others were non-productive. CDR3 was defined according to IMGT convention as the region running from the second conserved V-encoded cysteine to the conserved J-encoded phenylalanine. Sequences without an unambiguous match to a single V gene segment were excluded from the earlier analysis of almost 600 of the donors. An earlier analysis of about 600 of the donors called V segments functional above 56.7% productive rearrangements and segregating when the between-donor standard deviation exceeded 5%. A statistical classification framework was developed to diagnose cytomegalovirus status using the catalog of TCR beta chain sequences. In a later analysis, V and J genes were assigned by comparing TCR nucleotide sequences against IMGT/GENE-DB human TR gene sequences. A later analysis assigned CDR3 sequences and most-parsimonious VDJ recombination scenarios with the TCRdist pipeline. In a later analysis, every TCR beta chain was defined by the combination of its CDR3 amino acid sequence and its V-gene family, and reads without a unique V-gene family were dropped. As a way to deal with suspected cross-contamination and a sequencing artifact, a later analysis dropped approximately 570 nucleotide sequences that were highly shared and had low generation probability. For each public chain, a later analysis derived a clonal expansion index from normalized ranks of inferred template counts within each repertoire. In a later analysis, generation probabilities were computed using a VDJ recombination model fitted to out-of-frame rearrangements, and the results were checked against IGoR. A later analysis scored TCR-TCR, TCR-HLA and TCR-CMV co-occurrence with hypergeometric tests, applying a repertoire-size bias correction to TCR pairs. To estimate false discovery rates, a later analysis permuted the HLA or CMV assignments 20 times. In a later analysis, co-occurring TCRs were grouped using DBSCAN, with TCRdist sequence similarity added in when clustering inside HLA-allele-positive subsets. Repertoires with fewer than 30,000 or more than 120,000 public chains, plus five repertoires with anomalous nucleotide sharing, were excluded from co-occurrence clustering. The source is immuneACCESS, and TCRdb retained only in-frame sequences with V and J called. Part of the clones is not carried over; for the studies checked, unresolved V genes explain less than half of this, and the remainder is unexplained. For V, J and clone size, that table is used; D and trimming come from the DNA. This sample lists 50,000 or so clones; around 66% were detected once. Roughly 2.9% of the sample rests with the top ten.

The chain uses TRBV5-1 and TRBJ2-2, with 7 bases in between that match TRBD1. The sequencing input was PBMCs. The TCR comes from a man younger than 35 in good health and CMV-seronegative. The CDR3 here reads CASSRERTGAGTGELFF. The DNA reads TGCGCCAGCAGCCGCGAACGCACAGGGGCAGGTACCGGGGAGCTGTTTTTT.